This T cell receptor (beta chain) is drawn from a study of CD8+ T cells in alopecia areata. Study results and caveats: Especially in alopecia totalis/universalis, lesional scalp showed greater clonality than normal scalp did.

CDR3 length: 13 amino acids. Deletions cut 5 bases from V and 6 bases from J, with 13 bases between. CDR1 and CDR2 from the germline V gene are SGHAT and FQNNGV. As the sequencing template, cDNA was produced by extracting RNA and reverse transcribing it. Generated by immunoSEQ multiplex PCR, the TCRdb table keeps only in-frame clones and is missing some. This table has about 110,000 clones, about 59% appearing once. Treatment of the sample: oral pan-JAK inhibitor, 5-10 mg twice daily. On this clone itself: Its antigen remains unidentified.

Sequencing used CD8+ T cells sorted from blood, obtained at week 24, from a patient treated with tofacitinib. The sequence was collected from a human donor with alopecia areata. The chain couples TRBV11-2 to TRBJ1-2, with D maybe TRBD1 (5 bases). CDR3 sequence (DNA): TGTGCCAGCAGCCCGTCCCAGGGACATGGCTACACCTTC. Amino acid sequence: CASSPSQGHGYTF.